The TCR beta chain described here comes from a study of cytomegalovirus exposure and HLA in healthy donors. Study-wide points: An analysis that came later showed most CMV-associated TCR beta chains appearing HLA-restricted.

The primer mix had 60 Vbeta and 13 Jbeta primers. Original handling: Later analysis identified roughly 84 million unique TCR beta chains, approximately 11 million shared. The table came from immunoSEQ multiplex PCR; TCRdb's copy has only in-frame clones and leaves some out. For V, J and clone size, that table is used; D and trimming come from the DNA. The sample table sets out tens of thousands of clones. Per germline, CDR1 MNHEY and CDR2 SVGAGI. V was trimmed by 0 bases and J by 2 bases, leaving 7 bases between them. The CDR3 is 14 residues long. Concerning this clone: Its antigen is not known.

The clonotype originates from a girl between 10 and 17 years old in good health and CMV-seropositive. The sequenced sample was PBMCs. The chain has TRBV6-5 and TRBJ1-2, with D perhaps TRBD1 (6 bases). CDR3 residues: CASSYSTGNYGYTF. In DNA, the CDR3 is TGTGCCAGCAGTTACTCGACAGGAAACTATGGCTACACCTTC.